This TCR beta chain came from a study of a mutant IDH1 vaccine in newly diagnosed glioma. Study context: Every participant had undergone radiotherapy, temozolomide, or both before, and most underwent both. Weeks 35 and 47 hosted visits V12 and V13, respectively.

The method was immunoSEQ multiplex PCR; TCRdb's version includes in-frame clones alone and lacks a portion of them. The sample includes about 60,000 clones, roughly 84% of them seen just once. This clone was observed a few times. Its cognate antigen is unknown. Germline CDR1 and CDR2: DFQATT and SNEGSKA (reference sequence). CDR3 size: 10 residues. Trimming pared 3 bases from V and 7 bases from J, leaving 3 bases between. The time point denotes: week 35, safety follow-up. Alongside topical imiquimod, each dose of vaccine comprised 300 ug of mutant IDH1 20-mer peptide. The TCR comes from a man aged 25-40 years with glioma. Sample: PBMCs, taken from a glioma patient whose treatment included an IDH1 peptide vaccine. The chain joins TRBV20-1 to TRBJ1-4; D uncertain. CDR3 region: CSARGEKLFF. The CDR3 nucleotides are TGCAGTGCTAGGGGTGAAAAACTGTTTTTT.